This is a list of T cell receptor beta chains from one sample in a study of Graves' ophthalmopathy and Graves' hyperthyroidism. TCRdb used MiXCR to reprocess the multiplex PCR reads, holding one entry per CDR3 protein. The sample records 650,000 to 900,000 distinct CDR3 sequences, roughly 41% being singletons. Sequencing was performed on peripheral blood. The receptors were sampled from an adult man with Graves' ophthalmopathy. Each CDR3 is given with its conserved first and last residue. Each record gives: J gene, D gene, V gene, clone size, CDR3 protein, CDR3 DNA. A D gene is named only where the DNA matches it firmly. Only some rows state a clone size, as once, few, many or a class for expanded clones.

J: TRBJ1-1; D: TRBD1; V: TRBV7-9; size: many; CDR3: CASSLGTGDTEAFF; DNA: TGTGCCAGCAGCTTAGGGACAGGGGACACTGAAGCTTTCTTT
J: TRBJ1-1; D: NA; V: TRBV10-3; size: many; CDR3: CAITEGDRPAFF; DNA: TGTGCCATCACTGAGGGAGATCGACCAGCTTTCTTT
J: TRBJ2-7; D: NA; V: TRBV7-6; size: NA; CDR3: CASSGGFNFNEQYF; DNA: TGTGCCAGCAGCGGGGGGTTTAATTTCAACGAGCAGTACTTC
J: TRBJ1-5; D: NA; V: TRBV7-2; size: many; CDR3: CASSPGQNQPQHF; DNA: TGTGCCAGCAGCCCCGGACAGAATCAGCCCCAGCATTTT
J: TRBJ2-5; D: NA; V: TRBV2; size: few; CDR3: CASSEAWGSPHQETQYF; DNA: TGTGCCAGCAGTGAAGCGTGGGGTTCCCCTCACCAAGAGACCCAGTACTTC
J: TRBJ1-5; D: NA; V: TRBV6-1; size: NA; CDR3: CAWSVRGGRNQPQHF; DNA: TGTGCCTGGAGTGTACGTGGGGGACGCAATCAGCCCCAGCATTTT
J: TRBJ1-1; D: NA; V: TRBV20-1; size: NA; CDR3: CSARGPGEDTEAFF; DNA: TGCAGTGCTAGAGGCCCAGGGGAGGACACTGAAGCTTTCTTT
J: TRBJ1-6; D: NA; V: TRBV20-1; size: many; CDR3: CSARDPRPDNSPLHF; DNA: TGCAGTGCTAGAGATCCTCGGCCGGATAATTCACCCCTCCACTTT
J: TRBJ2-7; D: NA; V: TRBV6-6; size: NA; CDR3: CASSPAVGTYEQYF; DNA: TGTGCCAGCAGTCCTGCGGTGGGGACCTACGAGCAGTACTTC
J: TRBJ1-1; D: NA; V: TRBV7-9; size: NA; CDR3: CAGGEMNTEAFF; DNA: TGTGCCGGAGGGGAAATGAACACTGAAGCTTTCTTT
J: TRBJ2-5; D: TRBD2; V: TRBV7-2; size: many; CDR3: CASSFGGRAETQYF; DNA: TGTGCCAGCAGCTTCGGCGGGAGGGCCGAGACCCAGTACTTC
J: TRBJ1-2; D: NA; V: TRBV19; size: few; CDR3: CASSSGVWTNYGYTF; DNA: TGTGCCAGTAGTAGCGGCGTGTGGACTAACTATGGCTACACCTTC
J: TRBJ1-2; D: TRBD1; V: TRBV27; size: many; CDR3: CASSTRTGYGYTF; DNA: TGTGCCAGCAGTACCCGGACAGGGTACGGCTACACCTTC
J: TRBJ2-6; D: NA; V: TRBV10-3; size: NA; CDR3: CASRTRQVANVLTF; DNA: TGTGCCAGCAGAACCCGACAGGTGGCCAACGTCCTGACTTTC
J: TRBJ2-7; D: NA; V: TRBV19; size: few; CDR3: CASSPKAPGYEQYF; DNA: TGTGCCAGTAGTCCAAAAGCCCCTGGGTACGAGCAGTACTTC
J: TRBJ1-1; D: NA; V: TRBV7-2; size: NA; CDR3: CASSLSVGSTEAFF; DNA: TGTGCCAGCAGCTTAAGTGTGGGTAGCACTGAAGCTTTCTTT
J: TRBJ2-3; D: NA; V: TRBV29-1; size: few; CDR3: CSVETRFTDTQYF; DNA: TGCAGCGTTGAGACCCGTTTCACAGATACGCAGTATTTT
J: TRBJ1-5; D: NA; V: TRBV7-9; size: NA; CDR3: CASSLIQRQHRYSNQPQHF; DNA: TGTGCCAGCAGCTTAATTCAACGACAGCATCGATATAGCAATCAGCCCCAGCATTTT
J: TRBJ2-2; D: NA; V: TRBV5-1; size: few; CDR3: CASSSGSTNTGELFF; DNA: TGCGCCAGCAGCTCCGGCAGTACGAACACCGGGGAGCTGTTTTTT
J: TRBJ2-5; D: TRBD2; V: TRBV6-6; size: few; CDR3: CASSYGASGSSETQYF; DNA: TGTGCCAGCAGTTACGGGGCTAGCGGGAGTTCGGAGACCCAGTACTTC
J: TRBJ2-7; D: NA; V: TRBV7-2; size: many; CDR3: CASSFGRRGGEQYF; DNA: TGTGCCAGCAGCTTCGGCCGGCGGGGCGGCGAGCAGTACTTC
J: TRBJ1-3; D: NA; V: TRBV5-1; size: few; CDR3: CASSLDGRNSGNTIYF; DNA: TGCGCCAGCAGCTTGGATGGCCGGAACTCTGGAAACACCATATATTTT
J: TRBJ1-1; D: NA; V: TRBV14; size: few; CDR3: CASSQALSPEAFF; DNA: TGTGCCAGCAGCCAGGCTCTATCGCCTGAAGCTTTCTTT
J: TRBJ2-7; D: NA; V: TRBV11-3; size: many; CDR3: CASSLGQGLEQYF; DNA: TGTGCCAGCAGCTTAGGTCAGGGCTTGGAGCAGTACTTC
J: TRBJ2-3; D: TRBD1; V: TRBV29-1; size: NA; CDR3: CSVSTQGAVTDTQYF; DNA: TGCAGCGTTTCAACGCAGGGGGCTGTCACAGATACGCAGTATTTT
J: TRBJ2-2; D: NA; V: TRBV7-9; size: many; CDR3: CASSLARLHNTGELFF; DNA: TGTGCCAGCAGCTTAGCCAGACTTCACAACACCGGGGAGCTGTTTTTT
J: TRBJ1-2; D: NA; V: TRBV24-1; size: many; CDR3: CATSDGPGNYGYTF; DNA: TGTGCCACCAGTGACGGCCCAGGGAACTATGGCTACACCTTC
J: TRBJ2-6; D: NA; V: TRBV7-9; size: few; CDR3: CASSLSAVLSSGANVLTF; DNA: TGTGCCAGCAGCCTATCAGCGGTATTAAGCTCTGGGGCCAACGTCCTGACTTTC
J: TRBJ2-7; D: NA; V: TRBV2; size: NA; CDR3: CASSASEQEYEQYF; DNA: TGTGCCAGCAGTGCTAGCGAGCAGGAATACGAGCAGTACTTC
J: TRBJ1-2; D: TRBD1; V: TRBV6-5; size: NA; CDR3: CASSYKGQALGCYTF; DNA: TGTGCCAGCAGTTACAAGGGACAGGCCCTGGGGTGCTACACCTTC
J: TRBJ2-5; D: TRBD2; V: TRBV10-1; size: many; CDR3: CASSLGLARQETQYF; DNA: TGCGCCAGCAGTCTAGGACTAGCGCGACAAGAGACCCAGTACTTC